This T cell receptor beta chain was sequenced during a study of blood T cell repertoires in COVID-19. Overall study context: The United States, Italy and Spain provided the acute and convalescent COVID-19 samples. PBMCs, B-cell-depleted T cells, or T cells were the source of the cDNA or gDNA that made up the material.

Original handling: Reference gene primer amplification gave estimated nucleated cell counts. The method was immunoSEQ multiplex PCR; TCRdb's version includes in-frame clones alone and lacks a portion of them. V and J calls and clone size are as listed in that table; D and trimming were resolved from the DNA. The repertoire includes about 110,000 clones, about 85% of them detected once, and approximately 4.1% sits in the top ten. CDR3 size: 14 residues. Germline CDR1 and CDR2: GTSNPN and SVGIG (reference sequence). With V trimmed by 5 bases and J by 6 bases, 5 bases remained unmatched. This chain uses TRBV30 with TRBJ2-1; TRBD1 agrees at 12 bases. The specimen was peripheral blood. The receptor comes from a woman in her 70s with acute or convalescent COVID-19. The CDR3 sequence: CAWGGDRGPNEQFF. The CDR3, as DNA: TGTGCCTGGGGAGGGGACAGGGGGCCCAATGAGCAGTTCTTC. Variable domain in full (rest from reference TRBV30 and TRBJ2-1): SQTIHQWPATLVQPVGSPLSLECTVEGTSNPNLYWYRQAAGRGLQLLFYSVGIGQISSEVPQNLSASRPQDRQFILSSKKLLLSDSGFYLCAWGGDRGPNEQFFGPGTRLTVL.